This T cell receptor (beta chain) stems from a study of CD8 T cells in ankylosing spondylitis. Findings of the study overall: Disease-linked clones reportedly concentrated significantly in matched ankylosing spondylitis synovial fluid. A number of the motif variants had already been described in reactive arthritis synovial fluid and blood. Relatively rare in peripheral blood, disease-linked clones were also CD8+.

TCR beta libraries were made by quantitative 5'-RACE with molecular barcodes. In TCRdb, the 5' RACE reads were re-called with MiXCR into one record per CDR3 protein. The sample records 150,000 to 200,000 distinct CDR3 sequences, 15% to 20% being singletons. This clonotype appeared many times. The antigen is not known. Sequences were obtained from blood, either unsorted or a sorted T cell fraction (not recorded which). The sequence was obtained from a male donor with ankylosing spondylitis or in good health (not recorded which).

CDR3: CASSQDPVAGELFF. The CDR3 DNA reads TGTGCCAGCAGCCAAGACCCGGTGGCCGGGGAGCTGTTTTTT. The chain carries TRBV4-2 and TRBJ2-2; D remains ambiguous. The CDR3 totals 14 residues. Trimming shortened V by 0 bases and J by 6 bases, and 8 bases separated the two germline ends. Germline assignment: CDR1 LGHNA and CDR2 YNFKEQ.